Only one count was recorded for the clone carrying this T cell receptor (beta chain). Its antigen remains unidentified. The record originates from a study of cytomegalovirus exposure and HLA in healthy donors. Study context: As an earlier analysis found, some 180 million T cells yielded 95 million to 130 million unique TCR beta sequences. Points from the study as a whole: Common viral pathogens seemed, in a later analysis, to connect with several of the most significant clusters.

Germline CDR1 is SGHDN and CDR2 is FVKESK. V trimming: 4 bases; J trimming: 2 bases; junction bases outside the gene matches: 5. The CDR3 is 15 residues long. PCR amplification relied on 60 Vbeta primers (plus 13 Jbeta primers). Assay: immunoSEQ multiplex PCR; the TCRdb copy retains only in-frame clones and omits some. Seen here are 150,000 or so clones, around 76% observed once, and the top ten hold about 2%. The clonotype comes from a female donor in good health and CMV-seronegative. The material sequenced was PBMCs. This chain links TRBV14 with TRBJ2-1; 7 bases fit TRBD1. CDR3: CASSPGQNTYNEQFF. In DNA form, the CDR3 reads TGTGCCAGCAGCCCGGGACAGAACACCTACAATGAGCAGTTCTTC. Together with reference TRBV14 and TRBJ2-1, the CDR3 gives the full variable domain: EAGVTQFPSHSVIEKGQTVTLRCDPISGHDNLYWYRRVMGKEIKFLLHFVKESKQDESGMPNNRFLAERTGGTYSTLKVQPAELEDSGVYFCASSPGQNTYNEQFFGPGTRLTVL.